The clone carrying this T cell receptor (beta chain) was counted a few times. The protocol was immunoSEQ multiplex PCR, while the TCRdb copy is restricted to in-frame clones and leaves out a portion. The data contain around 68,000 clones, 90% to 95% of them singletons. V was trimmed by 3 bases and J by 2 bases, leaving 8 bases between them. The CDR3 length is 15 residues. Germline CDR1 is SEHNR and CDR2 is FQNEAQ (reference sequence). The data stem from a study of T cell changes during pregnancy in multiple sclerosis. The clonotype originates from a female donor in good health, enrolled as a control in a pregnancy study. This specimen consisted of peripheral blood, obtained after pregnancy. The V call is TRBV7-9, the J call TRBJ2-6, with a weak D call TRBD1 (5 bases). CDR3 sequence reads: CASSFSDTGANVLTF. The CDR3 DNA reads as TGTGCCAGCAGCTTCTCGGACACTGGGGCCAACGTCCTGACTTTC.